The T cell receptor beta chain described here comes from a study of T cells in Graves' hyperthyroidism and ophthalmopathy. Study-wide results and caveats: Model predictions of ophthalmopathy came a median approximately 6.5 months before onset.

This clonotype was seen at least ten times. Its target is not known. V lost 0 bases to trimming and J lost 4 bases, with 11 bases between them. The CDR3 spans 14 residues. Germline values: CDR1 DFQATT, CDR2 SNEGSKA (reference sequence). The source material, RNA transcripts, was used to amplify TCR beta CDR3 regions. When the TCR CDR3 underwent first-round RT-PCR, the HTBI primer set was used. TCRdb reprocessed the multiplex PCR reads with MiXCR, giving one entry per CDR3 protein. The sample has about 590,000 distinct CDR3 sequences, about 15% seen once. Researchers defined stable Graves' hyperthyroidism as no ophthalmopathy progression within 18 months. Diagnoses were made from clinical symptoms, serum measures (thyroxine and TRAb), thyroid ultrasound and orbital computed tomography.

The chain uses TRBV20-1 and TRBJ2-3; D possibly corresponds to TRBD1 (5 bases). Sequencing input: blood. The source is a woman aged 25 to 39 with Graves' hyperthyroidism. In nucleotides, the CDR3 is TGCAGTGCTAGAGATGGGCTAGGGGCAGATACGCAGTATTTT. Amino acid sequence: CSARDGLGADTQYF.